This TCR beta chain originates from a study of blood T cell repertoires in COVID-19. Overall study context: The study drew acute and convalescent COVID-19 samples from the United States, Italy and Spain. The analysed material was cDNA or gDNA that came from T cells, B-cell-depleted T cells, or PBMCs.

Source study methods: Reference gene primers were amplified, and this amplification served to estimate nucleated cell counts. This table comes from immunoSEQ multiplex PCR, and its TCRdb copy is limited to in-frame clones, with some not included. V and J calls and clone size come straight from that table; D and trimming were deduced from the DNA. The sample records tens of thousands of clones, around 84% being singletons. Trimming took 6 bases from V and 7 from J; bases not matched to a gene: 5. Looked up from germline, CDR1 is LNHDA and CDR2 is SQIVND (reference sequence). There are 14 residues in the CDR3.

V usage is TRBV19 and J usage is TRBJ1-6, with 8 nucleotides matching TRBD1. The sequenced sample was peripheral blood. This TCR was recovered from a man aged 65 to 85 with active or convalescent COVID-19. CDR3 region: CASRRQGRNSPLHF. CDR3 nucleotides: TGTGCCAGTAGGCGACAGGGGAGGAATTCACCCCTCCACTTT.